The clone carrying this T cell receptor beta chain was observed a few times. The data stem from a study of beta chain features in type 1 diabetes. Expressed TCRB transcripts were sequenced because the entire RNA isolate underwent reverse transcription. TCRdb keeps only in-frame clones here, not all; method: immunoSEQ multiplex PCR. The repertoire includes 900,000 or so clones, roughly 17% of them detected once, and around 0.02% sits in the top ten. The sequenced sample was naive CD4+ T cells from blood. This TCR came from a woman under 30 in good health.

Here the CDR3 DNA reads TGTGCCAGCAGCCAAGTTGGGCCGGGACAGGGATTTGTCGGGGAGCTGTTTTTT. Translating gives CASSQVGPGQGFVGELFF. This chain joins TRBV14 and TRBJ2-2, with TRBD1 identical over 9 bases. CDR1 and CDR2 from the germline V gene are SGHDN and FVKESK. J lost 7 bases, V lost 1 base, and 13 bases had no gene match. The CDR3 is 18 residues long.